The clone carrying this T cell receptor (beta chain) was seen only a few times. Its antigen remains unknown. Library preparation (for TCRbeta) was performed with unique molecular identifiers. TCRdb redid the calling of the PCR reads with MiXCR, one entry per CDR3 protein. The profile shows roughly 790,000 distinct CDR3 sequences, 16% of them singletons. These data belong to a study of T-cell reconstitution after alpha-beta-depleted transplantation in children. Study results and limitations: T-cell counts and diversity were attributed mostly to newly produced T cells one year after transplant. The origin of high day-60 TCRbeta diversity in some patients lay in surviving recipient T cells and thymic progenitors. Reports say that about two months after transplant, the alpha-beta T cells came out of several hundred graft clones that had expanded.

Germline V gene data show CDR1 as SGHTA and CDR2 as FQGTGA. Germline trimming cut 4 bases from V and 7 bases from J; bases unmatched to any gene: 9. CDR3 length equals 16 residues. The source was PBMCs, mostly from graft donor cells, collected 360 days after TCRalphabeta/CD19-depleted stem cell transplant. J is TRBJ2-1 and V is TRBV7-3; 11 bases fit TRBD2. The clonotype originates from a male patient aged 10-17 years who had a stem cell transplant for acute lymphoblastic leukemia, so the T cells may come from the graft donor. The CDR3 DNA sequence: TGTGCCAGCAGCTCGCCGACTAGCGGGATTCATAATGAGCAGTTCTTC. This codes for CASSSPTSGIHNEQFF.